These T cell receptor beta chains were read from a single sample in a study of identical twins. MiXCR was run by TCRdb on the 5' RACE reads, yielding one entry per CDR3 protein. The data show 400,000 to 550,000 distinct CDR3 sequences, with 20% to 25% seen just once and roughly 2.8% held by the top ten. The same data also contributed to another study, on T cells expressing NK-cell markers.

The material sequenced was CD4+ T cells sorted from blood. The receptors originated from a woman aged 18-29 years in good health. Each CDR3 is given with its conserved first and last residue. A D gene is named only where the DNA matches it firmly. For some rows the clone size is stated as once, few or many, or as a class when expanded; others skip it.

size	J	D	V	DNA	CDR3
once	TRBJ2-1	-	TRBV7-2	TGTGCCAGCAGCTTAGATACCCGGTCCGGGGAGCAGTTCTTC	CASSLDTRSGEQFF
few	TRBJ2-5	-	TRBV6-5	TGTGCCAGCAGTTACGGTCTGGGCGGGGTAGGAGAGACCCAGTACTTC	CASSYGLGGVGETQYF
-	TRBJ2-2	-	TRBV5-1	TGCGCCAGCAGCTATGTAGGGGTCACCGGGGAGCTGTTTTTT	CASSYVGVTGELFF
few	TRBJ1-1	-	TRBV7-9	TGTGCCAGCATCTCTATGGGGGATCGGAGTGAAGCTTTCTTT	CASISMGDRSEAFF
-	TRBJ2-1	TRBD2	TRBV20-1	TGCAGTGCGCGAGGACTAGCGGATTACAATGAGCAGTTCTTC	CSARGLADYNEQFF
few	TRBJ2-7	-	TRBV10-2	TGCGCCAGCAGTGCCACCTCCCACGAGCAGTACTTC	CASSATSHEQYF
few	TRBJ1-1	-	TRBV20-1	TGCAGTGCTAGAGATTACAGGCTGAACACTGAAGCTTTCTTT	CSARDYRLNTEAFF
few	TRBJ1-1	-	TRBV6-5	TGTGCCAGCAGTTACTCGACCCACACCGCAGATGAAGCTTTCTTT	CASSYSTHTADEAFF
few	TRBJ2-7	TRBD2	TRBV6-1	TGTGCCAGCAGCCCGAGGTTTTCGCAGCCTAGCGGGAGGGGAAAGTACTTC	CASSPRFSQPSGRGKYF
many	TRBJ2-2	TRBD1	TRBV5-1	TGTGCCAGCAGCTCGGACAGGGGGACCGGGGAGCTGTTTTTT	CASSSDRGTGELFF
-	TRBJ1-1	-	TRBV4-3	TGCGCCAGCAGCCAAGAAGATAGAGGGAATTGGAGGGCTTTCTTT	CASSQEDRGNWRAFF
-	TRBJ2-1	TRBD2	TRBV12-3/TRBV12-4	TGTGCCAGACGGGGTAGCGGGAGCACTACCTACAATGAGCAGTTCTTC	CARRGSGSTTYNEQFF
few	TRBJ1-1	TRBD1	TRBV12-3/TRBV12-4	TGTGCCAGCAGTTTACTAAAGACAGGGCGTCGGGCTTTCTTT	CASSLLKTGRRAFF
-	TRBJ2-1	TRBD1	TRBV2	TGTGCCAGCAGTGAAGCGCGACAGGGGTACAATGAGCAGTTCTTC	CASSEARQGYNEQFF
-	TRBJ2-7	-	TRBV10-3	TGTGCCATCAGTAATTCATCCGAGCAGTACTTC	CAISNSSEQYF
-	TRBJ2-1	TRBD2	TRBV5-4	TGTGCCAGCAGCTTGGAGCGGGAAAGCAATGAGCAGTTCTTC	CASSLERESNEQFF
-	TRBJ1-4	-	TRBV25-1	TGTGCCAGCAGTGAAGCGGGGAATGAAAAACTGTTTTTT	CASSEAGNEKLFF
few	TRBJ2-1	TRBD1	TRBV5-1	TGCGCCAGCAGCCGTCGACAGGGAGACAATGAGCAGTTCTTC	CASSRRQGDNEQFF
-	TRBJ2-6	-	TRBV11-1	TGTGCCAGCAGCTTAATTGGCTTCGGGGACACTGGGGCCAACGTCCTGACTTTC	CASSLIGFGDTGANVLTF
few	TRBJ1-4	TRBD1	TRBV6-1	TGTGCCAGCAGCTCAGGGGGCGCGAATGAAAAACTGTTTTTT	CASSSGGANEKLFF
few	TRBJ1-1	-	TRBV5-1	TGCGCCAGCAGCTTGCGGCCCCTGAACACTGAAGCTTTCTTT	CASSLRPLNTEAFF
-	TRBJ1-4	-	TRBV7-2	TGTGCCAGCAGCAAGGATGAAAAACTGTTTTTT	CASSKDEKLFF
many	TRBJ2-1	-	TRBV5-6	TGTGCCAGCAGCTTCCTTGCAGAGAGCTCCTACAATGAGCAGTTCTTC	CASSFLAESSYNEQFF
few	TRBJ2-6	-	TRBV7-2	TGTGCCAGCAGCCCCCCAGGCTCTGGGGCCAACGTCCTGACTTTC	CASSPPGSGANVLTF
few	TRBJ2-1	-	TRBV5-6	TGTGCCAGCAGCTTGGTGGGGCCAAACAATGAGCAGTTCTTC	CASSLVGPNNEQFF
few	TRBJ2-1	TRBD2	TRBV29-1	TGCAGCGTGCGGCCTCGGGGCCCCCAGCGGGAGCTATACAATGAGCAGTTCTTC	CSVRPRGPQRELYNEQFF
few	TRBJ1-5	TRBD1	TRBV20-1	TGCAGTGCTAGGCCTCAGGACAGGGAAGGGCTTTTCAATTTT	CSARPQDREGLFNF
few	TRBJ2-1	-	TRBV5-1	TGCGCCAGCAGCTTGGAACCCCGCCCCTACAATGAGCAGTTCTTC	CASSLEPRPYNEQFF
many	TRBJ2-3	TRBD2	TRBV10-3	TGTGCCATCCGAGAGGCACTAGCGACAGATACGCAGTATTTT	CAIREALATDTQYF
once	TRBJ2-7	-	TRBV19	TGTGCCAGTAGTATAGACAGAAACTACGAGCAGTACTTC	CASSIDRNYEQYF
-	TRBJ1-5	-	TRBV5-1	TGCGCCAGCAGCTTGGGGGACGCAAATCAGCCCCAGCATTTT	CASSLGDANQPQHF
-	TRBJ2-2	TRBD2	TRBV5-1	TGCGCCAGCCGACTAGCGGGAGAGACCGGGGAGCTGTTTTTT	CASRLAGETGELFF
-	TRBJ2-1	-	TRBV20-1	TGCAGTGCTCGCGAAGGGAGCTCCTACAATGAGCAGTTCTTC	CSAREGSSYNEQFF